This TCR beta chain was sequenced for a study of blood T cell repertoires in COVID-19. Across the study: Acute-phase and convalescent COVID-19 samples originated in the United States, Italy and Spain.

Data came from immunoSEQ multiplex PCR; TCRdb stores just in-frame clones and leaves some out. The sample has about 55,000 clones; approximately 85% are singletons. V lost 5 bases and J lost 5; bases outside the gene matches: 13. This CDR3 is built from 16 residues. CDR1 SGHAT and CDR2 FQNNGV come from the germline V gene. The V and J genes are TRBV11-2 and TRBJ1-2, with TRBD1 identical over 8 bases. This TCR was sampled from a human donor in a cohort sampled during active COVID-19. Sequencing was performed on peripheral blood. Here the CDR3 reads CASSESTTGGIYGYTF. CDR3 nucleotide sequence: TGTGCCAGCAGCGAATCCACCACAGGGGGGATATATGGCTACACCTTC.